The subject of this entry is one T cell receptor (beta chain). The data derive from a study of blood T cell repertoires in COVID-19. In the study overall: T cells, B-cell-depleted T cells, or PBMCs provided the cDNA or gDNA that served as material.

In the source study's methods: From reference gene primer amplification, estimates of nucleated cell counts were derived. Using immunoSEQ multiplex PCR, the repertoire was profiled, and TCRdb retains in-frame clones only, with some absent. From that table come the V and J calls and clone size; the DNA was used to work out D and trimming. The sample contains about 170,000 clones, about 88% of which appear only once. The trim removed 5 bases at V and 5 bases at J, leaving 9 bases unmatched. Germline values: CDR1 SGHRS, CDR2 YFSETQ. The CDR3 length is 15 residues. This receptor was taken from an elderly woman in a cohort sampled during active or convalescent COVID-19. The rearrangement joins TRBV5-1 to TRBJ1-4; 7 bases map to TRBD1. Sequenced material: peripheral blood. The CDR3: CASRLGQAVNEKLFF. The CDR3 nucleotides read TGCGCCAGCAGGCTCGGACAGGCAGTGAATGAAAAACTGTTTTTT.